This T cell receptor beta chain was recorded in a study of cytomegalovirus exposure and HLA in healthy donors. Regarding this clone: Its antigen is still unknown.

Study-wide results and limits: Among TCR sequences, most were rare, though some public TCRs appeared in many donors. Among TCR beta chains of equal frequency, HLA-associated ones were more clonally expanded in a later analysis. A later analysis reportedly found fewer N-insertions in an Asian-associated ancestry cluster than the approximately 660-donor mean.

Both 60 Vbeta primers and 13 Jbeta primers went into the PCR. As originally analysed: Counted up in a later analysis, unique TCR beta chains came to 65 million to 100 million, with around 9.9 million shared. The assay was immunoSEQ multiplex PCR, and TCRdb's table has in-frame clones only and misses some. V, J and clone size derive from that table, while D and trimming were established from the DNA sequence. The sample holds 150,000 or so clones; over 70% are singletons and the top ten take under 15%. The CDR3 length is 15 residues. V gave up 4 bases and J gave up 1 base, with 12 bases separating them. Per germline, CDR1 SGHVS and CDR2 FQNEAQ.

Sequencing was performed on PBMCs. J is TRBJ2-3 and V is TRBV7-8; D is perhaps TRBD2 (6 bases). The sequence was collected from a woman aged 40-49 years in good health and CMV-seronegative. The DNA for the CDR3 is TGTGCCAGCAGCTCGGAGTGGGGGGGCACAGATACGCAGTATTTT. This codes for CASSSEWGGTDTQYF.